This T cell receptor beta chain was profiled in a study of shared clonotypes between healthy human individuals. Clones were sequenced by immunoSEQ multiplex PCR, and TCRdb holds only the in-frame ones, with some missing. The table shows a few hundred thousand clones, with about 96% occurring only once. Germline values: CDR1 SGHTA, CDR2 FQGTGA. The CDR3 has 15 amino acids. Trimming removed 6 bases at V and 1 base at J, with 14 bases between. Details on this clone: Other DNA sequences from this sample encode an identical CDR3 as well.

This TCR was sampled from a woman aged 25 to 45 in good health. The sample comprised naive CD4+ T cells sorted from blood. Subset described: CD45RA+ positively selected. The J gene is TRBJ2-3, the V gene TRBV7-3; TRBD2 is a possible D gene (6 bases). The CDR3 is CASSSSGSRTDTQYF. CDR3 bases: TGTGCCAGCAGTTCCAGCGGGTCCCGCACAGATACGCAGTATTTT.